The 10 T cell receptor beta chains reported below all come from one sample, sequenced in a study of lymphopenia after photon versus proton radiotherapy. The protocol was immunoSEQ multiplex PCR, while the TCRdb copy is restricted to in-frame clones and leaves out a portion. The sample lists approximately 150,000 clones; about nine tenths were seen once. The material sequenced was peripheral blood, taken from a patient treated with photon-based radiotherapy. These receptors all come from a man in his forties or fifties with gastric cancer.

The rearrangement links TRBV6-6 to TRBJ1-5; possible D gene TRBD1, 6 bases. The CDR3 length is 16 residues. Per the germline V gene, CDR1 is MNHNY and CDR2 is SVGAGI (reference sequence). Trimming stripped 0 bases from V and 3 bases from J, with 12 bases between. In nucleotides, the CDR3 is TGTGCCAGCAGTTACTCATCAGGGGACAACAATCAGCCCCAGCATTTT. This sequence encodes CASSYSSGDNNQPQHF.

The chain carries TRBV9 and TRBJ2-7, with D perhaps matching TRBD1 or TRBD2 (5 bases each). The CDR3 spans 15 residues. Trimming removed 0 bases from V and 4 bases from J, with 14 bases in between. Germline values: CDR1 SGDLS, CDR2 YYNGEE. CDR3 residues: CASSVGEGLSYEQYF. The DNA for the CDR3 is TGTGCCAGCAGCGTAGGAGAGGGGCTATCGTACGAGCAGTACTTC.

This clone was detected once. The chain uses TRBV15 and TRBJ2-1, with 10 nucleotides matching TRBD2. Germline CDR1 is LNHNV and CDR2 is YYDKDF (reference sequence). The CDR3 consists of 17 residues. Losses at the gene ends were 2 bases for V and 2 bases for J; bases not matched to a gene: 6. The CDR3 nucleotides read TGTGCCACCAGCAGAATAAACGGACTAGCGGCCTACAATGAGCAGTTCTTC. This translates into CATSRINGLAAYNEQFF.

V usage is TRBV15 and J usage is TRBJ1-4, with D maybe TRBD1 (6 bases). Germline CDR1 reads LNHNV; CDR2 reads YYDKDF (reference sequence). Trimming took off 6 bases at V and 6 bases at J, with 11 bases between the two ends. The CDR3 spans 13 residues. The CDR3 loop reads CATSLGGYEKLFF. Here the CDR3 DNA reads TGTGCCACCAGTCTAGGGGGGTATGAAAAACTGTTTTTT.

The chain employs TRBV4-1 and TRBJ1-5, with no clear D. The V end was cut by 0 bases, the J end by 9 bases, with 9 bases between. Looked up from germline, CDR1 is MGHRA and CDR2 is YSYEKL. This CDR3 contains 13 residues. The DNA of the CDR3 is TGCGCCAGCAGCCAAGATGGTAGAAGGCCCCAGCATTTT. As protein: CASSQDGRRPQHF.

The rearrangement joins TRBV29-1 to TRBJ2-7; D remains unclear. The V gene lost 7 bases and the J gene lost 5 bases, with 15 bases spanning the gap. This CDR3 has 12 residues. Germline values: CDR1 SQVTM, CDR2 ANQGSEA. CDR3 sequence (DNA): TGCAGCGCCTCAGCCAATACCGACGAGCAGTACTTC. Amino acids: CSASANTDEQYF.

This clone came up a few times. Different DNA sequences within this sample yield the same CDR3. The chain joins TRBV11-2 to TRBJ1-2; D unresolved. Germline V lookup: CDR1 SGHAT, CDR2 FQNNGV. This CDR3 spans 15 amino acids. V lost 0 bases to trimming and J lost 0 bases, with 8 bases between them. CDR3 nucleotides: TGTGCCAGCAGCTTAGAAGGAGGAGCTAACTATGGCTACACCTTC. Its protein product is CASSLEGGANYGYTF.

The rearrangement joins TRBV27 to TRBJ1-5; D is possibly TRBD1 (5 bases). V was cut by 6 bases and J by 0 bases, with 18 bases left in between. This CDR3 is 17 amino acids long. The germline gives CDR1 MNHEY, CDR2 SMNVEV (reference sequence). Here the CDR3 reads CASRRASGTYSNQPQHF. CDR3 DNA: TGTGCCAGCAGACGAGCCTCAGGGACGTATAGCAATCAGCCCCAGCATTTT.

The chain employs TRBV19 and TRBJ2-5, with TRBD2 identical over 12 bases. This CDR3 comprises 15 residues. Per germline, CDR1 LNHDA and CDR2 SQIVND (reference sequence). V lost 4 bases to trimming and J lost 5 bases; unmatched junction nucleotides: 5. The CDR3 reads CASSRLAGVRETQYF. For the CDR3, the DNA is TGTGCCAGTAGTAGACTAGCGGGAGTACGGGAGACCCAGTACTTC.

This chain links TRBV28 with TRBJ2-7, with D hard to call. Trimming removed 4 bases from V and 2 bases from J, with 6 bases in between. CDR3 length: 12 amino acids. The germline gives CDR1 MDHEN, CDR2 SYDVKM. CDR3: CASSSATYEQYF. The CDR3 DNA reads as TGTGCCAGCAGTTCCGCCACCTACGAGCAGTACTTC.